Listed below are T cell receptor beta chains from one sample, sequenced in a study of blood T cells in healthy people across ages. TCRdb passed the 5' RACE reads through MiXCR, listing each CDR3 protein once. The sample records 780,000 or so distinct CDR3 sequences, 45% to 70% being singletons. Sequenced material: blood. These receptors were obtained from a man aged 35-49 years in good health. Both conserved end residues are part of each CDR3. Each record gives: J gene, V gene, D gene, clone size, CDR3 protein, CDR3 DNA. A D gene is named only where the DNA matches it firmly. Size values are once, few and many counts, or a class for expanded clones, and some rows have none.

J: TRBJ1-4; V: TRBV7-9; D: .; size: few; CDR3: CASSLEQSPTFF; DNA: TGTGCCAGCAGCTTAGAGCAGTCCCCTACGTTTTTT
J: TRBJ2-5; V: TRBV20-1; D: TRBD2; size: .; CDR3: CSAATSGSVETQYF; DNA: TGCAGTGCTGCAACTAGCGGGAGTGTAGAGACCCAGTACTTC
J: TRBJ1-6; V: TRBV10-3; D: .; size: few; CDR3: CAISSDSSYNSPLHF; DNA: TGTGCCATCAGTTCGGACAGCTCCTATAATTCACCCCTCCACTTT
J: TRBJ1-1; V: TRBV13; D: .; size: many; CDR3: CASSQPQGRAFF; DNA: TGTGCCAGCAGCCAACCGCAGGGGAGAGCTTTCTTT
J: TRBJ2-5; V: TRBV10-3; D: TRBD1; size: few; CDR3: CAISEGTVGEEETQYF; DNA: TGTGCCATCAGTGAGGGGACAGTCGGAGAAGAAGAGACCCAGTACTTC
J: TRBJ2-7; V: TRBV27; D: TRBD2; size: .; CDR3: CASSESGGARNEQYF; DNA: TGTGCCAGCAGCGAAAGCGGGGGGGCACGGAATGAGCAGTACTTC
J: TRBJ2-1; V: TRBV29-1; D: .; size: .; CDR3: CTLRWFPNEQFF; DNA: TGCACCCTGCGGTGGTTTCCCAATGAGCAGTTCTTC
J: TRBJ2-2; V: TRBV29-1; D: TRBD2; size: few; CDR3: CSARGLAGLAGELFF; DNA: TGCAGCGCGAGGGGACTAGCGGGACTGGCCGGGGAGCTGTTTTTT
J: TRBJ2-4; V: TRBV6-2/TRBV6-3; D: .; size: .; CDR3: CASSYGPEGNIQYF; DNA: TGTGCCAGCAGTTATGGCCCAGAAGGGAACATTCAGTACTTC
J: TRBJ2-7; V: TRBV6-6; D: TRBD2; size: once; CDR3: CASSAAGYEQYF; DNA: TGTGCCAGCAGCGCAGCGGGGTACGAGCAGTACTTC
J: TRBJ2-1; V: TRBV7-2; D: TRBD1; size: .; CDR3: CASSADRVYNEQFF; DNA: TGTGCCAGCAGCGCCGACAGGGTATACAATGAGCAGTTCTTC
J: TRBJ2-3; V: TRBV20-1; D: TRBD1; size: .; CDR3: CSAYLPGQGGLTQYF; DNA: TGCAGTGCTTACCTCCCGGGACAGGGAGGACTGACTCAGTATTTT
J: TRBJ2-1; V: TRBV7-2; D: TRBD2; size: once; CDR3: CASSPLTSGRSQEQFF; DNA: TGTGCCAGCAGCCCCTTGACTAGCGGGAGGAGCCAAGAGCAGTTCTTC
J: TRBJ2-5; V: TRBV20-1; D: .; size: .; CDR3: CSTSLIRGQETQYF; DNA: TGCAGTACTAGCCTTATCAGGGGACAAGAGACCCAGTACTTC
J: TRBJ2-1; V: TRBV7-2; D: .; size: many; CDR3: CASSDYNEQFF; DNA: TGTGCCAGCAGCGACTACAATGAGCAGTTCTTC
J: TRBJ2-6; V: TRBV7-2; D: .; size: few; CDR3: CASSLKFENSGANVLTF; DNA: TGTGCCAGCAGCTTGAAGTTTGAGAACTCTGGGGCCAACGTCCTGACTTTC
J: TRBJ2-5; V: TRBV20-1; D: .; size: .; CDR3: CTAMDLATETQYF; DNA: TGCACCGCGATGGACCTCGCCACAGAGACCCAGTACTTC
J: TRBJ2-2; V: TRBV5-1; D: TRBD1; size: .; CDR3: CASSPGDRASLRELFF; DNA: TGCGCCAGCAGCCCCGGCGACAGGGCCAGTCTCAGGGAGCTGTTTTTT
J: TRBJ2-5; V: TRBV6-5; D: .; size: .; CDR3: CASSSRARQETQYF; DNA: TGTGCCAGCAGTTCCCGCGCGAGGCAAGAGACCCAGTACTTC
J: TRBJ1-1; V: TRBV6-1; D: .; size: .; CDR3: CASCFRTNTEAFF; DNA: TGTGCCAGCTGTTTCAGGACCAACACTGAAGCTTTCTTT
J: TRBJ2-5; V: TRBV5-1; D: .; size: .; CDR3: CASSLGLRLADEETQYF; DNA: TGCGCCAGCAGCTTGGGGCTGCGGCTGGCAGACGAAGAGACCCAGTACTTC
J: TRBJ2-7; V: TRBV7-2; D: TRBD2; size: .; CDR3: CASSLTSGRVYEQYF; DNA: TGTGCCAGCAGCTTAACTAGCGGGAGAGTCTACGAGCAGTACTTC
J: TRBJ1-5; V: TRBV12-3/TRBV12-4; D: .; size: .; CDR3: CASSFREPNQPQHF; DNA: TGTGCCAGCAGTTTTCGGGAACCTAATCAGCCCCAGCATTTT
J: TRBJ2-1; V: TRBV9; D: TRBD1; size: .; CDR3: CASSVKAGGRGREQFF; DNA: TGTGCCAGCAGCGTAAAAGCAGGGGGTAGAGGACGCGAGCAGTTCTTC
J: TRBJ1-1; V: TRBV28; D: .; size: few; CDR3: CASSLPASNTEAFF; DNA: TGTGCCAGCAGTTTGCCAGCTTCGAACACTGAAGCTTTCTTT
J: TRBJ2-3; V: TRBV29-1; D: .; size: .; CDR3: CSAKRLTRTDTQYF; DNA: TGCAGCGCCAAGCGACTTACCCGCACAGATACGCAGTATTTT
J: TRBJ2-5; V: TRBV18; D: .; size: few; CDR3: CASSPLGTRYSPQETQYF; DNA: TGTGCCAGCTCACCGCTGGGGACAAGGTATTCCCCACAAGAGACCCAGTACTTC
J: TRBJ2-7; V: TRBV28; D: TRBD2; size: few; CDR3: CASSLGAGVRYEQYF; DNA: TGTGCCAGCAGTTTAGGAGCGGGAGTTCGCTACGAGCAGTACTTC
J: TRBJ2-3; V: TRBV28; D: .; size: .; CDR3: CASSLVQLSTDTQYF; DNA: TGTGCCAGCAGTTTAGTCCAGCTTAGCACAGATACGCAGTATTTT
J: TRBJ2-7; V: TRBV20-1; D: TRBD2; size: .; CDR3: CSARAPGVRTSGPYEQYF; DNA: TGCAGTGCTAGAGCGCCGGGTGTCAGGACTAGCGGGCCCTACGAGCAGTACTTC
J: TRBJ2-7; V: TRBV6-5; D: .; size: many; CDR3: CASSQGSSYEQYF; DNA: TGTGCCAGCAGTCAGGGAAGCTCCTACGAGCAGTACTTC
J: TRBJ2-1; V: TRBV20-1; D: TRBD2; size: few; CDR3: CSARPSGASYNEQFF; DNA: TGCAGTGCTAGACCGAGCGGGGCAAGTTACAATGAGCAGTTCTTC
J: TRBJ1-3; V: TRBV4-2; D: .; size: few; CDR3: CASSQRTVQGNTIYF; DNA: TGTGCCAGCAGCCAGAGGACAGTCCAGGGAAACACCATATATTTT
J: TRBJ2-3; V: TRBV20-1; D: .; size: .; CDR3: CSATRERSTDTQYF; DNA: TGCAGTGCTACTAGGGAGAGAAGCACAGATACGCAGTATTTT
J: TRBJ2-3; V: TRBV20-1; D: TRBD2; size: few; CDR3: CSAVSGRGTDTQYF; DNA: TGCAGTGCGGTTAGCGGGAGGGGCACAGATACGCAGTATTTT
J: TRBJ2-3; V: TRBV25-1; D: .; size: .; CDR3: CASVPPYTDTQYF; DNA: TGTGCCAGTGTCCCCCCGTATACAGATACGCAGTATTTT
J: TRBJ1-5; V: TRBV7-2; D: .; size: few; CDR3: CASSPDTGFRGPQHF; DNA: TGTGCCAGCAGCCCAGATACAGGGTTTAGGGGGCCCCAGCATTTT
J: TRBJ2-7; V: TRBV5-1; D: .; size: few; CDR3: CASSRDGSTRGREQYF; DNA: TGCGCCAGCAGCCGCGACGGGAGCACGCGCGGGCGCGAGCAGTACTTC